At least ten counts were recorded for the clone carrying this T cell receptor beta chain. Its target is not known. The data were taken from a study of Graves' ophthalmopathy and Graves' hyperthyroidism. This CDR3 is built from 15 residues. Germline CDR1 SGHNT, CDR2 YYREEE (reference sequence). The junction had 4 bases not matched to a gene; V was cut back by 0 bases and J by 8 bases. Under 3 months in duration, the ophthalmopathy in affected donors had moderate-to-severe activity, CAS ≥3 and NOSPECS ≥4. Other autoimmune disease, uncontrolled infection, pregnancy and lactation led to exclusion. Whole-study findings and limits: Ophthalmopathy versus stable hyperthyroidism: 13-signature model gave less than 90% sensitivity, 75% to 83% specificity.

Amplification of the TCR beta CDR3 regions used RNA transcripts (as template). HTBI primers were used in a first-round RT-PCR, which preceded a second-round multiplex PCR. TCRdb used MiXCR to reprocess the multiplex PCR reads, holding one entry per CDR3 protein. The data contain about 57,000 distinct CDR3 sequences, approximately 47% of them singletons. The chain uses TRBV5-4 and TRBJ2-1, with 11 bases identical to TRBD2. Sequenced input: peripheral blood. This clonotype was sampled from an adult woman with Graves' ophthalmopathy. The CDR3, as DNA: TGTGCCAGCAGCTTGGTGCTAGCGGGAGGCGATGAGCAGTTCTTC. Protein sequence: CASSLVLAGGDEQFF.